These 30 T cell receptor beta chains originate from one sample sequenced in a study of blood T cell repertoires in COVID-19. TCRdb keeps only in-frame clones here, not all; method: immunoSEQ multiplex PCR. This sample has 150,000 to 180,000 clones, with about four fifths found just once. Sequences were obtained from peripheral blood. Receptors were obtained from a woman aged 55-70 years with acute or convalescent COVID-19.

The gene calls are TRBV27 and TRBJ2-1; 7 nucleotides align to TRBD2. This CDR3 contains 17 residues. CDR1 is MNHEY and CDR2 is SMNVEV in the germline V gene (reference sequence). V trimming: 4 bases; J trimming: 5 bases; junction bases outside the gene matches: 14. The CDR3 region is CASSSLRTGTTNNEQFF. CDR3 DNA: TGTGCCAGCAGTTCTTTACGGACCGGGACTACTAACAATGAGCAGTTCTTC.

V is TRBV6-4 and J is TRBJ1-2, with 8 bases that match TRBD1. V lost 10 bases to trimming and J lost 4 bases; unmatched junction nucleotides: 14. The V gene's germline CDR1 is MRHNA and CDR2 SNTAGT. The CDR3 is made up of 15 amino acids. CDR3 bases: TGTGCCACGGGACAGGCCACCGAGTATCTCTATGGCTACACCTTC. This sequence encodes CATGQATEYLYGYTF.

The gene calls are TRBV24-1 and TRBJ2-2; TRBD1 might be the D (5 bases). CDR3 length equals 13 residues. Between the trimmed V and J ends, which lost 7 bases and 5 bases, there was a span of 10 bases. The V gene's germline CDR1 is KGHDR and CDR2 SFDVKD. The CDR3 DNA reads TGTGCCACCAGAGGCAGGGATACCGGGGAGCTGTTTTTT. Its translation is CATRGRDTGELFF.

CDR3 sequence reads: CASSQSGQGYGYTF. The DNA of the CDR3 is TGTGCCAGCAGCCAGTCGGGACAGGGCTATGGCTACACCTTC. The rearrangement uses TRBV3-1 (or the pseudogene TRBV3-2) and TRBJ1-2, with 9 bases matching TRBD1. This CDR3 comprises 14 residues. V trimming: 3 bases; J trimming: 4 bases; junction bases outside the gene matches: 3. CDR1 and CDR2 (germline): LGHDT, YNNKEL (reference sequence).

The CDR3 sequence is CASSQERTGYGYTF. CDR3 coding DNA: TGCGCCAGCAGCCAAGAAAGGACAGGGTATGGCTACACCTTC. The chain joins TRBV4-1 to TRBJ1-2; 8 bases are shared with TRBD1. Germline values: CDR1 MGHRA, CDR2 YSYEKL. The CDR3 consists of 14 residues. V shed 0 bases, J shed 5 bases, and the junction held 2 bases outside the gene matches.

The chain combines TRBV13 with TRBJ2-2, with 14 bases matching TRBD2. J was trimmed by 1 base and V by 5 bases; bases with no gene match: 6. The CDR3 sequence is 18 residues long. Looked up from germline, CDR1 is PRHDT and CDR2 is FYEKMQ (reference sequence). The CDR3 coding sequence is TGTGCCAGCAGCAGGGGACTAGCGGGGGCCGGGAACACCGGGGAGCTGTTTTTT. This sequence encodes CASSRGLAGAGNTGELFF.

The chain uses TRBV28 and TRBJ1-1, with D hard to call. With 10 bases removed from V and 7 bases from J, the gap between germline ends came to 22 bases. This CDR3 comprises 14 residues. Germline-derived CDR1 and CDR2 are MDHEN and SYDVKM. CDR3 in amino acids: CATTEERAEVEAFF. CDR3 in DNA: TGTGCCACCACTGAGGAGCGGGCCGAGGTTGAAGCTTTCTTT. Complete variable domain (other parts from reference TRBV28 and TRBJ1-1): DVKVTQSSRYLVKRTGEKVFLECVQDMDHENMFWYRQDPGLGLRLIYFSYDVKMKEKGDIPEGYSVSREKKERFSLILESASTNQTSMYLCATTEERAEVEAFFGQGTRLTVV.

This clone was found a few times. The chain uses TRBV6-5 and TRBJ1-5; tentatively, D is TRBD1 (6 bases). Looked up from germline, CDR1 is MNHEY and CDR2 is SVGAGI. Trimming cost V 7 bases and J 6 bases, with 16 bases left between them. This CDR3 comprises 14 residues. CDR3 region: CASTLAGGGQPQHF. The CDR3 coding sequence is TGTGCCAGCACCCTGGCGGGGGGCGGTCAGCCCCAGCATTTT.

The rearrangement links TRBV18 to TRBJ2-5, with D possibly TRBD2 on 6 matching bases. Deletions cut 3 bases from V and 4 bases from J, with 9 bases between. CDR3 size: 13 residues. The V gene's germline CDR1 is KGHSH and CDR2 LQKENI. DNA of the CDR3: TGTGCCAGCTCACCGCAGGGAGGAGAGACCCAGTACTTC. This codes for CASSPQGGETQYF.

V and J are TRBV6-6 and TRBJ2-7; TRBD1 aligns across 7 bases. The CDR3 is made up of 12 amino acids. V trimming: 5 bases; J trimming: 6 bases; junction bases outside the gene matches: 4. Germline CDR1 MNHNY, CDR2 SVGAGI (reference sequence). The CDR3 DNA follows: TGTGCCAGCAGTCAGGGGGTCGTCGAGCAGTACGTC. It translates to CASSQGVVEQYV.

The genes are TRBV9 and TRBJ2-6; TRBD1 is a possible D gene (6 bases). The CDR3 consists of 20 residues. Germline CDR1 and CDR2: SGDLS and YYNGEE. V gave up 3 bases and J gave up 0 bases, with 22 bases separating them. Here the CDR3 reads CASSDLSGTTLRSGANVLTF. The CDR3 nucleotides read TGTGCCAGCAGCGACCTCTCCGGGACAACCCTTCGCTCTGGGGCCAACGTCCTGACTTTC.

This chain uses TRBV7-9 with TRBJ2-3, with 13 bases fitting TRBD2. Unmatched junction bases numbered 5, after V lost 5 bases and J lost 3 bases. CDR3 length: 16 residues. Germline CDR1 reads SEHNR; CDR2 reads FQNEAQ (reference sequence). Here the CDR3 DNA reads TGTGCCAGCAGCCAAGGACTAGCGGGGGTTACAGATACGCAGTATTTT. It encodes CASSQGLAGVTDTQYF.

The genes are TRBV5-4 and TRBJ1-1; 10 bases line up with TRBD1. Unmatched junction bases numbered 5, after V lost 3 bases and J lost 0 bases. The germline CDR1 and CDR2 sequences are SGHNT and YYREEE (reference sequence). This CDR3 contains 16 residues. CDR3: CASSSRQGAVNTEAFF. As DNA, the CDR3 is TGTGCCAGCAGCTCCAGACAGGGGGCAGTGAACACTGAAGCTTTCTTT.

A single count supports this clone. V gene TRBV11-2 combines with J gene TRBJ2-2; TRBD2 agrees at 13 bases. J was trimmed by 7 bases and V by 5 bases; bases with no gene match: 4. Germline V gene sequence: CDR1 SGHAT, CDR2 FQNNGV. The CDR3 is 15 residues long. CDR3 bases: TGTGCCAGCAGCCCGAGGACTAGCGGGGGCGGGGAGCTGTTTTTT. It yields the protein CASSPRTSGGGELFF.

The chain links TRBV12-3 or TRBV12-4 to TRBJ1-3; D may be TRBD1 (5 bases). V gave up 8 bases and J gave up 0 bases, with 5 bases separating them. The CDR3 contains 12 residues. The CDR3 DNA reads as TGTGCCAGCCAGGGCTCTGGAAACACCATATATTTT. Amino acid sequence: CASQGSGNTIYF.

This sequence joins TRBV29-1 and TRBJ2-2; D is unclear. Trimming cost V 2 bases and J 2 bases, with 9 bases left between them. The germline CDR1 and CDR2 sequences are SQVTM and ANQGSEA. CDR3 length equals 14 residues. CDR3 region: CSVELSGNTGELFF. DNA of the CDR3: TGCAGCGTTGAATTATCAGGTAACACCGGGGAGCTGTTTTTT.

The rearrangement joins TRBV2 to TRBJ2-1; a possible D gene is TRBD1 (6 bases). Germline-derived CDR1 and CDR2 are SNHLY and FYNNEI. CDR3 size: 15 residues. V was pared by 4 bases and J by 7 bases, with 17 bases between. The CDR3 coding sequence is TGTGCCAGCAGTGGGGCCCGGGTTAGGGGGAATGAGCAGTTCTTC. Protein: CASSGARVRGNEQFF.

Relative to its sample, this clone is medium-sized. The chain carries TRBV6-6 and TRBJ1-2, with D unresolved. The germline V gene has CDR1 MNHNY and CDR2 SVGAGI (reference sequence). Trimming stripped 7 bases from V and 6 bases from J, with 15 bases between. The CDR3 is 13 residues long. The CDR3 region has the DNA TGTGCCAGCACTCCGCGGGGAGGGAATGGCTACACCTTC. It specifies CASTPRGGNGYTF.

This sequence joins TRBV6-5 and TRBJ2-2; 7 bases map to TRBD2. Trimming removed 6 bases from V and 6 bases from J; junction bases left unmatched: 10. The CDR3 is 15 amino acids. From germline, CDR1 is MNHEY and CDR2 SVGAGI. CDR3 amino acids: CASRPTSAGSGELFF. The CDR3 DNA reads as TGTGCCAGCAGACCGACTTCAGCGGGGTCCGGGGAGCTGTTTTTT.

The V and J genes are TRBV28 and TRBJ1-5; D call uncertain. The length of the CDR3 is 15 residues. Germline assignment: CDR1 MDHEN and CDR2 SYDVKM. The V end was cut by 5 bases, the J end by 7 bases, with 18 bases between. CDR3: CASSRAGGNWQPQHF. Here the CDR3 DNA reads TGTGCCAGCAGTCGGGCTGGAGGGAATTGGCAGCCCCAGCATTTT. Based on the CDR3 plus reference TRBV28 and TRBJ1-5, the full variable domain is DVKVTQSSRYLVKRTGEKVFLECVQDMDHENMFWYRQDPGLGLRLIYFSYDVKMKEKGDIPEGYSVSREKKERFSLILESASTNQTSMYLCASSRAGGNWQPQHFGDGTRLSIL.

The chain links TRBV5-1 to TRBJ1-2, with 9 bases fitting TRBD1. The CDR3 has 16 residues. Germline-derived CDR1 and CDR2 are SGHRS and YFSETQ. V was pared by 1 base and J by 3 bases, with 7 bases of the junction left unmatched. This CDR3 reads CASSLPRTGVDYGYTF. The CDR3 bases are TGCGCCAGCAGCTTGCCCCGGACAGGGGTCGACTATGGCTACACCTTC.

The rearrangement links TRBV3-1 (or the pseudogene TRBV3-2) to TRBJ2-1; 10 nucleotides line up with TRBD2. Trimming removed 4 bases from V and 2 bases from J; junction bases left unmatched: 2. The CDR3 contains 15 residues. Germline V gene lookup returns CDR1 LGHDT and CDR2 YNNKEL (reference sequence). CDR3 sequence reads: CASSPLAGAYNEQFF. Written as DNA, the CDR3 is TGTGCCAGCAGCCCGCTAGCGGGGGCCTACAATGAGCAGTTCTTC.

The V gene is TRBV4-1, the J gene TRBJ1-4; TRBD1 agrees at 8 bases. Germline V gene lookup returns CDR1 MGHRA and CDR2 YSYEKL. CDR3 length: 15 amino acids. V shed 4 bases, J shed 8 bases, and the junction held 9 bases outside the gene matches. The CDR3 here is CASSRAGTGNEKLFF. CDR3 nucleotide sequence: TGCGCCAGCAGCCGCGCCGGGACAGGAAACGAAAAACTGTTTTTT.

V is TRBV7-2 and J is TRBJ1-2, with D tentatively TRBD1 (5 bases). The CDR3 has 13 amino acids. Trimming shortened V by 4 bases and J by 4 bases, and 10 bases separated the two germline ends. Looked up from germline, CDR1 is SGHTA and CDR2 is FQGNSA. This CDR3 reads CASSSQGFYGYTF. Written as DNA, the CDR3 is TGTGCCAGCAGCTCTCAGGGCTTCTATGGCTACACCTTC.

V is TRBV2 and J is TRBJ2-2; 9 bases align to TRBD2. CDR1 is SNHLY and CDR2 is FYNNEI in the germline V gene. V shed 2 bases, J shed 5 bases, and the junction held 9 bases outside the gene matches. The CDR3 covers 17 residues. CDR3 region: CASSETSSGGLTGELFF. The CDR3 nucleotides read TGTGCCAGCAGTGAAACGAGTAGCGGGGGCCTGACCGGGGAGCTGTTTTTT. Drawing the rest from reference TRBV2 and TRBJ2-2, the complete variable domain is EPEVTQTPSHQVTQMGQEVILRCVPISNHLYFYWYRQILGQKVEFLVSFYNNEISEKSEIFDDQFSVERPDGSNFTLKIRSTKLEDSAMYFCASSETSSGGLTGELFFGEGSRLTVL.

The rearrangement links TRBV3-1 (or the pseudogene TRBV3-2) to TRBJ2-2; TRBD1 might be the D (6 bases). Deletions cut 1 base from V and 4 bases from J, with 7 bases between. Germline CDR1 is LGHDT and CDR2 is YNNKEL (reference sequence). This CDR3 comprises 14 residues. The CDR3 DNA follows: TGTGCCAGCAGCCAAGGGGGGCCCACCGGGGAGCTGTTTTTT. It yields the protein CASSQGGPTGELFF.

This chain uses TRBV9 with TRBJ2-5, with TRBD1 matching 7 bases. CDR1 SGDLS and CDR2 YYNGEE come from the germline V gene. The CDR3 covers 14 residues. The trim removed 4 bases at V and 7 bases at J, leaving 10 bases unmatched. The CDR3 DNA sequence: TGTGCCAGCAGCCAATTCGACAGGGCCGGGACCCAGTACTTC. The encoded protein is CASSQFDRAGTQYF.

V usage is TRBV7-2 and J usage is TRBJ1-5; D not resolved. The CDR3 sequence is 18 residues long. With 2 bases removed from V and 2 bases from J, the gap between germline ends came to 19 bases. Germline CDR1 and CDR2: SGHTA and FQGNSA. CDR3 in DNA: TGTGCCAGCAGCTTAAGCGCCCACCGGGGAGGCGGCAATCAGCCCCAGCATTTT. Amino acids: CASSLSAHRGGGNQPQHF. The variable domain in full, with the rest retrieved from reference TRBV7-2 and TRBJ1-5, is GAGVSQSPSNKVTEKGKDVELRCDPISGHTALYWYRQSLGQGLEFLIYFQGNSAPDKSGLPSDRFSAERTGGSVSTLTIQRTQQEDSAVYLCASSLSAHRGGGNQPQHFGDGTRLSIL.

The chain employs TRBV21-1 and TRBJ1-6; TRBD1 is taken as the D call from the table, unchecked against the DNA. TRBV21-1 is a listed pseudogene. The CDR3 covers 13 residues. Here the CDR3 reads CANPDRYNSPLHF. CDR3 DNA: TGTGCCAACCCGGACAGGTATAATTCACCCCTCCACTTT.

The genes are TRBV6-5 and TRBJ1-3, with 9 bases lining up with TRBD1. There are 14 residues in the CDR3. Germline trimming cut 7 bases from V and 7 bases from J; bases unmatched to any gene: 8. Germline assignment: CDR1 MNHEY and CDR2 SVGAGI. The CDR3: CASIFGQGFNTIYF. In DNA form, the CDR3 reads TGTGCCAGCATTTTTGGACAGGGGTTCAACACCATATATTTT.